These 23 T cell receptor beta chains were sequenced from one sample in a study of response to subunit inactivated influenza vaccine. MiXCR, applied by TCRdb to the RT-PCR reads, yields one record per CDR3 protein. The sample includes roughly 630,000 distinct CDR3 sequences, roughly 15% of them seen just once. The material sequenced was PBMCs from blood, taken 14 to 15 days before vaccination. Every receptor here comes from a man in his fifties or sixties who received an inactivated influenza vaccine.

The table lists this clonotype with a few counts. V and J are TRBV7-6 and TRBJ2-7; no reliable D call. The CDR3 contains 11 residues. V was trimmed by 2 bases and J by 6 bases, leaving 5 bases between them. From germline, CDR1 is SGHVS and CDR2 FNYEAQ. The CDR3 nucleotides are TGTGCCAGCAGCTTATCGGTCGAGCAGTACTTC. Its protein product is CASSLSVEQYF.

This clonotype was seen repeatedly, ten times or more. The genes are TRBV28 and TRBJ1-1; D uncertain. This CDR3 is 13 amino acids long. Looked up from germline, CDR1 is MDHEN and CDR2 is SYDVKM. Deletions cut 7 bases from V and 1 base from J, with 10 bases between. Here the CDR3 reads CASTTDANTEAFF. The CDR3 DNA reads as TGTGCCAGCACCACCGACGCGAACACTGAAGCTTTCTTT.

This clonotype showed up just a few times. This chain connects TRBV15 to TRBJ2-1; 10 bases are shared with TRBD2. The CDR3 sequence is 14 residues long. Germline CDR1 LNHNV, CDR2 YYDKDF (reference sequence). The J segment lost 11 bases and the V segment lost 0 bases, leaving 4 bases of the junction unmatched. The DNA for the CDR3 is TGTGCCACCAGCAGAGATTTAGCGGGAGGAAAGCAGTTCTTC. It yields the protein CATSRDLAGGKQFF. The whole variable domain, filled in from reference TRBV15 and TRBJ2-1, reads DAMVIQNPRYQVTQFGKPVTLSCSQTLNHNVMYWYQQKSSQAPKLLFHYYDKDFNNEADTPDNFQSRRPNTSFCFLDIRSPGLGDTAMYLCATSRDLAGGKQFFGPGTRLTVL.

V is TRBV18 and J is TRBJ2-1; 7 bases are shared with TRBD2. In germline, CDR1 is KGHSH, CDR2 LQKENI. The CDR3 sequence is 13 residues long. The V gene end was trimmed by 8 bases and the J gene end by 4 bases; junction bases not matched to a gene: 5. The DNA of the CDR3 is TGTGCCAGCGCCCGCGGGGGTTACAATGAGCAGTTCTTC. It translates to CASARGGYNEQFF.

The chain uses TRBV4-3 and TRBJ2-7; TRBD2 matches 9 bases. Trimming removed 4 bases from V and 7 bases from J; junction bases left unmatched: 11. CDR1 is LGHNA, CDR2 YSLEER, per germline. The CDR3 sequence is 15 residues long. The CDR3 DNA is TGCGCCAGCAGCCGAGAGCGGGGGGACCTCTGGGAGCAGTACTTC. It encodes CASSRERGDLWEQYF.

V gene TRBV7-9 combines with J gene TRBJ1-1, with TRBD1 matching 9 bases. This CDR3 region has 17 residues. The J segment lost 4 bases and the V segment lost 3 bases, leaving 12 bases of the junction unmatched. CDR1 and CDR2 (germline): SEHNR, FQNEAQ (reference sequence). The CDR3 nucleotides read TGTGCCAGCAGCTTTTGGAAGCCGGGACAGGGTGGCACTGAAGCTTTCTTT. Translating it yields CASSFWKPGQGGTEAFF.

This clonotype was observed a few times. This chain connects TRBV29-1 to TRBJ2-1, with 9 nucleotides matching TRBD2. This CDR3 is built from 14 residues. The V gene's germline CDR1 is SQVTM and CDR2 ANQGSEA. J lost 9 bases, V lost 4 bases, and 10 bases had no gene match. CDR3 nucleotide sequence: TGCAGCGTTGGGGGGAGCGGGAGGTTTAGTGAGCAGTTCTTC. As protein: CSVGGSGRFSEQFF.

This clonotype was detected ten times or more. The chain has TRBV28 and TRBJ1-5; D is unresolved. The CDR3 contains 14 residues. The germline V gene has CDR1 MDHEN and CDR2 SYDVKM. The V gene lost 1 base and the J gene lost 4 bases, with 8 bases spanning the gap. The CDR3 reads CASSLYLGNQPQHF. The CDR3 DNA reads TGTGCCAGCAGTTTATATTTAGGGAATCAGCCCCAGCATTTT. Using reference TRBV28 and TRBJ1-5 for the parts outside the CDR3, the full variable domain is DVKVTQSSRYLVKRTGEKVFLECVQDMDHENMFWYRQDPGLGLRLIYFSYDVKMKEKGDIPEGYSVSREKKERFSLILESASTNQTSMYLCASSLYLGNQPQHFGDGTRLSIL.

This clonotype has ten or more counts. The gene calls are TRBV7-9 and TRBJ2-7, with 7 bases lining up with TRBD1. The CDR3 runs to 14 residues. Germline CDR1 and CDR2: SEHNR and FQNEAQ (reference sequence). Unmatched junction bases numbered 5, after V lost 5 bases and J lost 1 base. The CDR3 nucleotides read TGTGCCAGCAGCCCCCGGGACAGATCCTACGAGCAGTACTTC. This gives the protein CASSPRDRSYEQYF.

This clonotype appeared many times. V usage is TRBV7-9 and J usage is TRBJ2-1, with D perhaps TRBD1 or TRBD2 (5 bases each). The CDR3 extends over 15 amino acids. Germline loops: CDR1 SEHNR, CDR2 FQNEAQ (reference sequence). Trimming removed 0 bases at V and 2 bases at J, with 8 bases between. CDR3 bases: TGTGCCAGCAGCTTAGCTCTGGGGGCCTACAATGAGCAGTTCTTC. Its protein is CASSLALGAYNEQFF.

This clonotype has only a few counts. The V gene is TRBV12-3 or TRBV12-4, the J gene TRBJ1-2, with 9 bases identical to TRBD1. The CDR3 totals 13 residues. With V trimmed by 6 bases and J by 8 bases, 7 bases remained unmatched. CDR3 amino acids: CASSKTGGEGYTF. The CDR3 bases are TGTGCCAGCAGCAAGACAGGGGGAGAGGGCTACACCTTC.

To note about this clonotype: A much larger clone differs by one base, so this may be a read error. This chain uses TRBV28 with TRBJ2-4; D uncertain. The CDR3 is 14 residues long. Germline V gene sequence: CDR1 MDHEN, CDR2 SYDVKM. In DNA, the CDR3 is TGTGCCAGCGGCGGAGATGCAGCCAAAACCATTCAGTACTTC. Residues: CASGGDAAKTIQYF.

The V gene is TRBV6-1, the J gene TRBJ1-6, with unresolved D. The CDR3 runs 15 residues. Per the germline V gene, CDR1 is MNHNS and CDR2 is SASEGT. V was pared by 5 bases and J by 4 bases, with 12 bases between. This CDR3 is CASSRVGAYNSPLHF. DNA of the CDR3: TGTGCCAGCAGTCGGGTAGGAGCGTATAATTCACCCCTCCACTTT.

About this clonotype: Its ends do not fully match the called genes, so a read error is possible. J is TRBJ2-7 and V is TRBV20-1; TRBD2 matches at 11 bases. CDR1 is DFQATT, CDR2 SNEGSKA, per germline (reference sequence). This CDR3 comprises 13 residues. CDR3 nucleotides: TGCAGCGCTAGCGGGAGGTCGAAATACGAGCAGTACTTC. Translating gives CSASGRSKYEQYF.

The chain has TRBV7-8 and TRBJ2-5; 7 nucleotides line up with TRBD2. The trim removed 5 bases at V and 5 bases at J, leaving 8 bases unmatched. This CDR3 contains 14 residues. Germline V gene data show CDR1 as SGHVS and CDR2 as FQNEAQ. CDR3 amino acids: CASSRMTSPETQYF. Here the CDR3 DNA reads TGTGCCAGCAGCCGAATGACTAGCCCGGAGACCCAGTACTTC.

This chain uses TRBV7-9 with TRBJ2-2; a weak D match, TRBD2 (6 bases). Trimming removed 0 bases at V and 2 bases at J, with 10 bases between. CDR1 SEHNR and CDR2 FQNEAQ come from the germline V gene (reference sequence). The CDR3 runs 16 residues. CDR3 sequence: CASSLALSGNTGELFF. The CDR3 DNA is TGTGCCAGCAGCTTAGCGCTTAGCGGTAACACCGGGGAGCTGTTTTTT.

This clonotype was counted between two and nine times. The gene calls are TRBV6-1 and TRBJ2-7; perhaps TRBD2 as D (7 bases). The CDR3 is made up of 13 amino acids. The V and J ends lost 5 bases and 4 bases respectively, with 12 bases between them. CDR1 is MNHNS and CDR2 is SASEGT in the germline V gene. The CDR3 DNA sequence: TGTGCCAGCAGTAGCGGGACAAAATACGAGCAGTACTTC. This translates into CASSSGTKYEQYF.

The chain has TRBV20-1 and TRBJ2-3, with 7 bases lining up with TRBD2. This CDR3 is built from 14 residues. The germline V gene encodes CDR1 DFQATT and CDR2 SNEGSKA (reference sequence). V gave up 6 bases and J gave up 0 bases; unmatched junction bases: 6. The CDR3 coding sequence is TGCAGTGCCCCCACTAGCGCGAGCACAGATACGCAGTATTTT. Its protein is CSAPTSASTDTQYF.

The V gene is TRBV20-1, the J gene TRBJ2-4; D is uncertain. CDR1 is DFQATT and CDR2 is SNEGSKA in the germline V gene (reference sequence). Trimming stripped 7 bases from V and 0 bases from J, with 10 bases between. This CDR3 comprises 13 residues. This CDR3 reads CSGQSLAKNIQYF. CDR3 nucleotide sequence: TGCAGTGGGCAATCCCTAGCCAAAAACATTCAGTACTTC.

The table lists this clonotype with a few counts. The CDR3 DNA follows: TGCAGCGCGGCGAGGGCGAATGGCTACACCTTC. Translating it yields CSAARANGYTF. The chain has TRBV29-1 and TRBJ1-2, with D uncertain. Germline V lookup: CDR1 SQVTM, CDR2 ANQGSEA. The CDR3 length is 11 residues. V was pared by 7 bases and J by 6 bases, with 12 bases between.

The V gene is TRBV7-9, the J gene TRBJ2-2, with D tentatively TRBD1 (6 bases). V was clipped by 5 bases and J by 3 bases, with 13 bases between them. The germline gives CDR1 SEHNR, CDR2 FQNEAQ (reference sequence). The CDR3 totals 15 residues. CDR3 sequence reads: CASSRDRTYTGELFF. CDR3 sequence (DNA): TGTGCCAGCAGCCGCGACAGGACATACACCGGGGAGCTGTTTTTT.

The V gene is TRBV6-1, the J gene TRBJ2-7, with a tentative D call TRBD1 (5 bases). The germline gives CDR1 MNHNS, CDR2 SASEGT. Trimming stripped 6 bases from V and 4 bases from J, with 16 bases between. The CDR3 loop spans 14 amino acids. Here the CDR3 reads CASSAAGIGYEQYF. CDR3 nucleotides: TGTGCCAGCAGCGCAGCAGGGATTGGTTACGAGCAGTACTTC.

This clonotype has ten or more counts. The chain carries TRBV29-1 and TRBJ2-7; 11 bases are a match to TRBD1. The germline V gene has CDR1 SQVTM and CDR2 ANQGSEA. The CDR3 covers 12 residues. The ends lost 7 bases at V and 2 bases at J; junction bases unmatched: 1. CDR3: CSAGQGAYEQYF. CDR3 DNA sequence: TGCAGCGCGGGACAGGGGGCCTACGAGCAGTACTTC.